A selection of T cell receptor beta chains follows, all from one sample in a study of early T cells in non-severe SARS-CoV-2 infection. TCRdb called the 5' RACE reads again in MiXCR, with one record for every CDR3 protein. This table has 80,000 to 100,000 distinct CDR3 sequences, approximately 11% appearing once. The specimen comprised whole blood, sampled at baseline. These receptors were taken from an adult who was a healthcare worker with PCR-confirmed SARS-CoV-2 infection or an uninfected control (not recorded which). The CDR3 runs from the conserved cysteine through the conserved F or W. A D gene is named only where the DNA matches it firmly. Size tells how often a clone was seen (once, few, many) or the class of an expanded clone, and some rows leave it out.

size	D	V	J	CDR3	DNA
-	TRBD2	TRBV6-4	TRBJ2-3	CARAGRLAGTDTQYF	TGTGCCAGGGCCGGGAGACTAGCGGGCACAGATACGCAGTATTTT
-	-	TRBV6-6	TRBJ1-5	CASSYSRETGIPQPQHF	TGTGCCAGCAGTTACTCGAGGGAAACAGGGATTCCTCAGCCCCAGCATTTT
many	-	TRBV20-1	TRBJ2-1	CSAQLTVSSYNEQFF	TGCAGTGCTCAACTGACAGTGAGCTCCTACAATGAGCAGTTCTTC
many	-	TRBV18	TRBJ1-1	CASSLNPQANTEAFF	TGTGCCAGCTCCCTAAACCCACAGGCGAACACTGAAGCTTTCTTT
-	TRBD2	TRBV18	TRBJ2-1	CASSPPSGRINNEQFF	TGTGCCAGCTCACCGCCTAGCGGGAGGATCAACAATGAGCAGTTCTTC
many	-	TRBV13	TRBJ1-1	CASSVQGSAFF	TGTGCCAGCAGCGTCCAGGGTAGCGCTTTCTTT
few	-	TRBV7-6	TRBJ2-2	CASSLAGPNTGELFF	TGTGCCAGCAGCTTAGCGGGACCGAACACCGGGGAGCTGTTTTTT
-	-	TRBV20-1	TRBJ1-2	CSSPPDYGYTF	TGCAGTTCCCCCCCTGACTATGGCTACACCTTC
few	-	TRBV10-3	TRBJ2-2	CAIRAANTGELFF	TGTGCCATCAGGGCAGCCAACACCGGGGAGCTGTTTTTT
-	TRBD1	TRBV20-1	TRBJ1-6	CSARPGQGDSPLHF	TGCAGTGCTAGGCCGGGACAGGGTGATTCACCCCTCCACTTT
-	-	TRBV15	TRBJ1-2	CATSHEGQSYGYTF	TGTGCCACCAGCCATGAGGGGCAGAGCTATGGCTACACCTTC
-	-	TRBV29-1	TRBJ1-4	CSVVITTNEKLFF	TGCAGCGTTGTAATTACAACTAATGAAAAACTGTTTTTT
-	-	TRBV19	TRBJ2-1	CASSIIPDEQFF	TGTGCCAGTAGTATCATCCCCGATGAGCAGTTCTTC
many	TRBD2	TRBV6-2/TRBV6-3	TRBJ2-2	CASSLRLAFGNTGELFF	TGTGCCAGCAGCCTTCGACTAGCGTTCGGCAACACCGGGGAGCTGTTTTTT
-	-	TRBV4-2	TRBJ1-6	CASSQDLNSPLHF	TGTGCCAGCAGCCAAGACTTAAATTCACCCCTCCACTTT
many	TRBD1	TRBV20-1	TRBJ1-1	CSASPPTGGKKAFF	TGCAGTGCTAGTCCCCCCACAGGGGGTAAGAAAGCTTTCTTT
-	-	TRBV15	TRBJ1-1	CATSGASHTEAFF	TGTGCCACCAGCGGGGCCAGTCACACTGAAGCTTTCTTT
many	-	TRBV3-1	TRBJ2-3	CASSQDESDSTDTQYF	TGTGCCAGCAGCCAAGATGAGTCCGACAGCACAGATACGCAGTATTTT
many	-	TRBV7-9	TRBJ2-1	CASSLGQGLYNEQFF	TGTGCCAGCAGCTTGGGGCAGGGCCTTTACAATGAGCAGTTCTTC
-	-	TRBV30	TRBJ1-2	CAWGGGYGYTF	TGTGCCTGGGGGGGTGGCTATGGCTACACCTTC
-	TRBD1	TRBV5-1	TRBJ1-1	CASSTGQGEGGTEAFF	TGCGCCAGCAGCACGGGACAGGGAGAGGGAGGAACTGAAGCTTTCTTT
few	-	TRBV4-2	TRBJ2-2	CASSQVLPRDPNTGELFF	TGTGCCAGCAGCCAAGTTTTGCCCAGGGACCCGAACACCGGGGAGCTGTTTTTT
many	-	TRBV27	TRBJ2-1	CASSLISYNEQFF	TGTGCCAGCAGTTTGATATCGTACAATGAGCAGTTCTTC
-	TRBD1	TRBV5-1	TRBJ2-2	CASSEPTGGTGELFF	TGCGCCAGCAGCGAACCGACAGGGGGAACCGGGGAGCTGTTTTTT
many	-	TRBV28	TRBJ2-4	CASSLVGAENIQYF	TGTGCCAGCAGTTTGGTGGGGGCGGAAAACATTCAGTACTTC
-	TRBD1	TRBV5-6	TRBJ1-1	CASSLGPGGNTEAFF	TGTGCCAGCAGCTTGGGGCCAGGGGGGAACACTGAAGCTTTCTTT
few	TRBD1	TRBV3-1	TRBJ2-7	CASSQTDRGSYEQYF	TGTGCCAGCAGCCAAACGGACAGGGGATCCTACGAGCAGTACTTC
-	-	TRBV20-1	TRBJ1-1	CSARPFADTEAFF	TGCAGTGCTAGACCGTTCGCGGACACTGAAGCTTTCTTT
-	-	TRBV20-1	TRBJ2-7	CSAGGTVYEQYF	TGCAGTGCTGGGGGGACTGTCTACGAGCAGTACTTC
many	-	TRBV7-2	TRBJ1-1	CASSPRGSAEAFF	TGTGCCAGCAGCCCTAGGGGGTCCGCTGAAGCTTTCTTT
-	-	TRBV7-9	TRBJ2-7	CASSPTPGRNSYEQYF	TGTGCCAGCAGCCCCACGCCGGGACGCAACTCCTACGAGCAGTACTTC
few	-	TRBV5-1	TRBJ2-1	CASSQAGNEQFF	TGCGCCAGCAGCCAGGCTGGAAATGAGCAGTTCTTC
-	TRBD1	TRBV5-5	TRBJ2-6	CASTRSGGAGANVLTF	TGTGCCAGCACCCGGTCAGGGGGCGCTGGGGCCAACGTCCTGACTTTC
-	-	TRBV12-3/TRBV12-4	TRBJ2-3	CASSSMVGTDTQYF	TGTGCCAGCAGTTCAATGGTGGGCACAGATACGCAGTATTTT
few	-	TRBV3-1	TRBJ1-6	CASSQGQHLHF	TGTGCCAGCAGCCAAGGACAGCACCTCCACTTT
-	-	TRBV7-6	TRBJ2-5	CASSLGGRGQETQYF	TGTGCCAGCAGCTTGGGGGGCCGGGGACAAGAGACCCAGTACTTC
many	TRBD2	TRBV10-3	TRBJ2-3	CAISAPLAGVTDTQYF	TGTGCCATCAGTGCCCCACTAGCGGGAGTAACAGATACGCAGTATTTT
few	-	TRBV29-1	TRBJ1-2	CSVEDDVYGYTF	TGCAGCGTTGAAGATGACGTTTATGGCTACACCTTC
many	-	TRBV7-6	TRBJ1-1	CASSLLRGDTEAFF	TGTGCCAGCAGCTTGCTTCGGGGGGACACTGAAGCTTTCTTT
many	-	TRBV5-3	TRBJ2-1	CARTCPASEQFF	TGTGCCAGAACCTGTCCGGCATCTGAGCAGTTCTTC
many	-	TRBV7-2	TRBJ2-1	CASSLVWGEQFF	TGTGCCAGCAGCCTAGTCTGGGGGGAGCAGTTCTTC
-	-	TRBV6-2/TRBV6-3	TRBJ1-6	CASIEGGGVSPLHF	TGTGCCAGCATAGAAGGGGGTGGTGTTTCACCCCTCCACTTT
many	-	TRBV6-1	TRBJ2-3	CASSETSQPSTDTQYF	TGTGCCAGCAGTGAAACCAGTCAGCCTAGCACAGATACGCAGTATTTT
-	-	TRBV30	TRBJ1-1	CAWSYGAFGTEAFF	TGTGCCTGGAGTTATGGTGCGTTTGGCACTGAAGCTTTCTTT
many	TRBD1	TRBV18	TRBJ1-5	CASSPGQGLGNQPQHF	TGTGCCAGCTCACCCGGACAGGGTCTAGGCAATCAGCCCCAGCATTTT
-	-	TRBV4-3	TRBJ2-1	CASSQGRYELGSSYNEQFF	TGCGCCAGCAGCCAAGGACGGTACGAGCTAGGAAGCTCCTACAATGAGCAGTTCTTC
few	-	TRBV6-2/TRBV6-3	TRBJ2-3	CASSYRGSKGTDTQYF	TGTGCCAGCAGTTACCGAGGGAGCAAAGGCACAGATACGCAGTATTTT
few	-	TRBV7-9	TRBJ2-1	CASSLAQTAGIDNEQFF	TGTGCCAGCAGCTTAGCCCAGACAGCCGGTATTGACAATGAGCAGTTCTTC
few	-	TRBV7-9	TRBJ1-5	CASGGIGDQPQHF	TGTGCCAGCGGGGGGATTGGGGATCAGCCCCAGCATTTT
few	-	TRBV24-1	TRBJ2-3	CATSLMGTDTQYF	TGTGCCACCAGCCTGATGGGCACAGATACGCAGTATTTT
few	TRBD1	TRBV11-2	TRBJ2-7	CASSLDLTGGFHEQYF	TGTGCCAGCAGCTTAGATCTGACAGGGGGCTTCCACGAGCAGTACTTC
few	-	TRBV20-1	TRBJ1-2	CSAPRPAGLNGYTF	TGCAGTGCCCCTCGCCCGGCAGGGTTAAATGGCTACACCTTC
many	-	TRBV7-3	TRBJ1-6	CASSITGNSPLHF	TGTGCCAGCAGCATAACAGGGAATTCACCCCTCCACTTT
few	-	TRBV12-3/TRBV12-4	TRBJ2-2	CASTPTANTGELFF	TGTGCCAGCACCCCCACAGCGAACACCGGGGAGCTGTTTTTT
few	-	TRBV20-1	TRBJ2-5	CSARVGVGWGETQYF	TGCAGTGCTAGAGTAGGGGTAGGGTGGGGAGAGACCCAGTACTTC
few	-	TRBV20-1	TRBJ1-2	CSALRMPNYGYTF	TGCAGTGCCCTGAGGATGCCGAACTATGGCTACACCTTC